This T cell receptor (beta chain) derives from a study of control samples from healthy donors and cancer patients. CDR3 size: 11 residues. CDR1 is LNHDA and CDR2 is SQIVND in the germline V gene (reference sequence). V gave up 6 bases and J gave up 8 bases, with 10 bases separating them. TCRdb's copy holds only in-frame clones and misses some; the assay was immunoSEQ multiplex PCR. The data hold about 60,000 clones, with about nine tenths observed a single time. The TCR originated in a woman aged 45-65 years with colorectal cancer. This chain joins TRBV19 and TRBJ1-1; D possibly corresponds to TRBD1 (5 bases). Sequenced: PBMCs. CDR3 loop: CASRETEEAFF. The CDR3 bases are TGTGCCAGTAGGGAGACAGAAGAAGCTTTCTTT.